The count of the clone carrying this TCR beta chain is one. Its antigen remains unidentified. This specimen belongs to a study of graft-versus-host responses after intestinal transplantation. Overall study context: Induction using anti-thymocyte globulin, followed by tacrolimus and steroids for 2 to 4 years, was given to all recipients. Whole-study findings and limits: In recipient marrow, GvH clones were found, and some appeared first in ileum or blood. The presence of high graft-versus-host to host-versus-graft clonal ratios in allografts characterized patients with graft-donor T cell macrochimerism. There was an association between peak levels of circulating GvH clones and early post-transplant HvG declines.

Germline loops: CDR1 MNHEY, CDR2 SMNVEV (reference sequence). Trimming took 4 bases from V and 9 from J, leaving 17 bases between them. The length of the CDR3 is 14 residues. Generated by immunoSEQ multiplex PCR, the TCRdb table keeps only in-frame clones and is missing some. The top ten hold more than 1.4% of the sample, which has roughly 99,000 clones, more than 70% seen once. The sequencing used PBMCs, collected 255 days after intestinal transplant. The V gene is TRBV27, the J gene TRBJ2-3, with D perhaps TRBD2 (5 bases). The TCR was taken from a human patient who received an intestinal transplant, so some T cells may come from the graft donor. Written as DNA, the CDR3 is TGTGCCAGCAGTTCGGGGTTCAGAGGAGAAACGCAGTATTTT. Protein sequence: CASSSGFRGETQYF.